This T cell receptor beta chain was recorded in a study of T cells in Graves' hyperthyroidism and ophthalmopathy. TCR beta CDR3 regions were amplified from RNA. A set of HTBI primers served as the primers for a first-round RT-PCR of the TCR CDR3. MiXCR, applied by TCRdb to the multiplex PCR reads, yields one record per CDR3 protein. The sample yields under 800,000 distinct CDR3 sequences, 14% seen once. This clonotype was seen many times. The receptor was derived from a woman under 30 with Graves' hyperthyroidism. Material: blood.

CDR3 sequence (DNA): TGTGCCAGCAGCCCTCTTGACACGCCGGGGGCCTACAATGAGCAGTTCTTC. Protein sequence: CASSPLDTPGAYNEQFF. V usage is TRBV3-1 and J usage is TRBJ2-1, with a weak D call TRBD2 (6 bases). The CDR3 covers 17 residues. The germline gives CDR1 LGHDT, CDR2 YNNKEL (reference sequence). V gave up 4 bases and J gave up 2 bases, with 18 bases separating them.